This T cell receptor beta chain was found in a study of T cells expressing NK-cell markers. Broader study findings: About six donors carried dominant NKG2C+ clonotypes that made up roughly 1.0-7.0% of their CD8+ T cells.

TCRdb reprocessed the 5' RACE reads and stores each CDR3 protein as one record, lacking DNA. The sample's table shows over 150,000 distinct CDR3 sequences. Concerning this clonotype itself: As yet, its antigen is unknown.

The sequence was obtained from a man aged 18 to 69 in good health. The sample taken for sequencing was blood T cells: a sorted CD56 or NKG2C T cell subset, CD4+ or CD8+ T cells, or bulk PBMC T cells (not recorded which).

The chain's CDR3 is CASSLWVRGGGDTQYF. The chain recombines TRBV7-8 with TRBJ2-3; there is no DNA to check the TCRdb D call of TRBD1. Germline CDR1 SGHVS, CDR2 FQNEAQ. This CDR3 is 16 amino acids long. Filled out from reference TRBV7-8 and TRBJ2-3, the complete variable domain reads GAGVSQSPRYKVAKRGQDVALRCDPISGHVSLFWYQQALGQGPEFLTYFQNEAQLDKSGLPSDRFFAERPEGSVSTLKIQRTQQEDSAVYLCASSLWVRGGGDTQYFGPGTRLTVL.